Each of the 21 T cell receptor beta chains below was sequenced from the same sample in a study of cytomegalovirus exposure and HLA in healthy donors (dated by TCRdb to the late 2010s). Libraries were made using the immunoSEQ multiplex PCR assay. The multiplex PCR relied on a mix of 60 forward primers for TCR Vbeta segments and 13 reverse primers for TCR Jbeta segments. The immuneACCESS repertoire file appears here via TCRdb, limited to in-frame rearrangements. These files lack a portion of the clones; in checked studies, under half of the deficit traces to unresolved V genes, and the cause of the others is not known. The sample table records about 98,000 clones; roughly 80% of these occur just once. The leading ten clones occupy over 15% of the sample. The sample taken for sequencing was PBMCs. The receptors stem from a man in his sixties in good health and CMV-seropositive.

The chain is built from TRBV6-5 and TRBJ2-7, with D possibly TRBD1 on 5 matching bases. Germline V CDR1 and CDR2: MNHEY, SVGAGI. V was shortened by 6 bases and J by 2 bases, with 17 bases between the two germline ends. This CDR3 is built from 15 residues. The CDR3 sequence: CASSQGRSYTYEQYF. The CDR3 bases are TGTGCCAGCAGCCAGGGCAGAAGCTATACCTACGAGCAGTACTTC.

The chain joins TRBV29-1 to TRBJ2-3, with D unresolved. Germline V lookup: CDR1 SQVTM, CDR2 ANQGSEA. This CDR3 is built from 12 residues. Trimming took off 7 bases at V and 4 bases at J, with 12 bases between the two ends. The CDR3 loop reads CSAQSGADTQYF. CDR3 nucleotides: TGCAGCGCGCAGAGTGGAGCAGATACGCAGTATTTT.

The V and J genes are TRBV4-2 and TRBJ2-1; D call uncertain. The CDR3 has 15 amino acids. Germline values: CDR1 LGHNA, CDR2 YNFKEQ. V was trimmed by 0 bases and J by 2 bases, leaving 8 bases between them. Here the CDR3 DNA reads TGTGCCAGCAGCCAAGACGAGCTTCCCTACAATGAGCAGTTCTTC. This translates into CASSQDELPYNEQFF.

This clone occurred a few times. The rearrangement uses TRBV5-1 and TRBJ1-1; maybe TRBD1 (6 bases). The germline V gene has CDR1 SGHRS and CDR2 YFSETQ. V gave up 4 bases and J gave up 4 bases, with 17 bases separating them. This CDR3 is built from 15 residues. CDR3 residues: CASSLGQLGGTEAFF. The DNA of the CDR3 is TGCGCCAGCAGCCTGGGACAACTAGGGGGCACTGAAGCTTTCTTT.

This clone was found a few times. J is TRBJ1-1 and V is TRBV10-3; 7 bases are shared with TRBD1. The V and J ends lost 1 base and 11 bases, in that order; junction bases with no gene match: 4. The germline CDR1 and CDR2 sequences are ENHRY and SYGVKD. This CDR3 has 12 amino acids. The CDR3 region is CAISELTGVAFF. Written as DNA, the CDR3 is TGTGCCATCAGTGAGTTAACAGGGGTTGCTTTCTTT.

The V and J genes are TRBV9 and TRBJ1-5; D is possibly TRBD1 (6 bases). The V end lost 4 bases, the J end lost 0 bases, and 11 bases lay between the germline ends. CDR1 is SGDLS, CDR2 YYNGEE, per germline. This CDR3 has 15 residues. CDR3 amino acids: CASSPTGYSNQPQHF. As DNA, the CDR3 is TGTGCCAGCAGCCCGACAGGATATAGCAATCAGCCCCAGCATTTT.

V usage is TRBV5-1 and J usage is TRBJ2-1, with D perhaps matching TRBD2 (6 bases). Trimming took 4 bases from V and 3 from J, leaving 14 bases between them. The germline V gene encodes CDR1 SGHRS and CDR2 YFSETQ. The CDR3 loop spans 15 amino acids. CDR3 amino acids: CASSPPGTGYNEQFF. CDR3 coding DNA: TGCGCCAGCAGCCCCCCCGGGACTGGCTACAATGAGCAGTTCTTC. The whole variable domain, remainder taken from reference TRBV5-1 and TRBJ2-1, is KAGVTQTPRYLIKTRGQQVTLSCSPISGHRSVSWYQQTPGQGLQFLFEYFSETQRNKGNFPGRFSGRQFSNSRSEMNVSTLELGDSALYLCASSPPGTGYNEQFFGPGTRLTVL.

The gene calls are TRBV10-2 and TRBJ2-5; possible D gene TRBD2, 5 bases. There are 15 residues in the CDR3. Germline V gene lookup returns CDR1 WSHSY and CDR2 SAAADI. Trimming stripped 2 bases from V and 3 bases from J, with 13 bases between. The CDR3 DNA follows: TGCGCCAGCAGTGAGATCCTTCAAGCGGAAGAGACCCAGTACTTC. This codes for CASSEILQAEETQYF.

V is TRBV6-1 and J is TRBJ1-5, with D uncertain. V dropped 2 bases and J dropped 6 bases, with 8 bases sitting between them. The CDR3 extends over 13 amino acids. Looked up from germline, CDR1 is MNHNS and CDR2 is SASEGT. Written as DNA, the CDR3 is TGTGCCAGCAGTGAACGAGCAGGTCAGCCCCAGCATTTT. This gives the protein CASSERAGQPQHF.

The chain carries TRBV7-2 and TRBJ2-7; 8 bases line up with TRBD1. The CDR3 has 12 residues. The germline V gene has CDR1 SGHTA and CDR2 FQGNSA. V gave up 9 bases and J gave up 0 bases; unmatched junction bases: 1. The DNA for the CDR3 is TGTGCCAGTGGACAGGGCTCCTACGAGCAGTACTTC. As protein: CASGQGSYEQYF.

V and J are TRBV27 and TRBJ1-5; 9 positions match TRBD1. The length of the CDR3 is 19 residues. CDR1 and CDR2 (germline): MNHEY, SMNVEV (reference sequence). Unmatched junction bases numbered 20, after V lost 6 bases and J lost 5 bases. The CDR3 reads CASSPEVNRGRGQYQPQHF. CDR3 coding DNA: TGTGCCAGCAGCCCCGAGGTCAACAGGGGGCGAGGGCAATATCAGCCCCAGCATTTT.

This chain uses TRBV9 with TRBJ2-5; 16 bases fit TRBD2. This CDR3 spans 17 amino acids. V lost 2 bases to trimming and J lost 4 bases; unmatched junction nucleotides: 5. Germline-derived CDR1 and CDR2 are SGDLS and YYNGEE. CDR3 DNA: TGTGCCAGCAGCGTGGGGACTAGCGGGGGGGCAGGAGAGACCCAGTACTTC. This encodes CASSVGTSGGAGETQYF.

The CDR3 nucleotides are TGTGCCAGTAGTATATACGGGGGGCTGTCCTACGAGCAGTACTTC. Its protein is CASSIYGGLSYEQYF. The chain has TRBV19 and TRBJ2-7; tentative D call: TRBD2 (7 bases). The CDR3 sequence is 15 residues long. V gave up 2 bases and J gave up 1 base, with 12 bases separating them. Germline V gene sequence: CDR1 LNHDA, CDR2 SQIVND (reference sequence).

The J gene is TRBJ2-5, the V gene TRBV5-1, with TRBD2 identical over 9 bases. The CDR3 length is 17 residues. CDR1 is SGHRS, CDR2 YFSETQ, per germline. Unmatched junction bases numbered 7, after V lost 0 bases and J lost 1 base. CDR3 bases: TGCGCCAGCAGCTTGGGGTTTAGCGGGGGATTCCAAGAGACCCAGTACTTC. Amino acid sequence: CASSLGFSGGFQETQYF.

There are a few counts of this clone. This chain links TRBV27 with TRBJ1-3; no firm D call. Germline CDR1 is MNHEY and CDR2 is SMNVEV (reference sequence). Trimming shortened V by 9 bases and J by 8 bases, and 20 bases separated the two germline ends. The CDR3 is 14 amino acids. The chain's CDR3 is CARETITLEDTIYF. The CDR3 region has the DNA TGTGCCAGGGAGACCATCACTCTGGAGGACACCATATATTTT.

The CDR3 DNA reads TGTGCCAGCAGTTACTCGGAGGGACGGAATTATGGCTACACCTTC. Its translation: CASSYSEGRNYGYTF. The V and J genes are TRBV6-5 and TRBJ1-2, with D perhaps matching TRBD1 (5 bases). The CDR3 length is 15 residues. Trimming cost V 0 bases and J 5 bases, with 13 bases left between them. Germline assignment: CDR1 MNHEY and CDR2 SVGAGI.

The chain joins TRBV5-1 to TRBJ2-2; 8 nucleotides match TRBD1. The junction had 10 bases not matched to a gene; V was cut back by 6 bases and J by 6 bases. Germline CDR1 reads SGHRS; CDR2 reads YFSETQ. The CDR3 runs to 15 residues. DNA for the CDR3: TGCGCCAGCACGAACCAAGGACAGGGTTCCGGGGAGCTGTTTTTT. Its protein is CASTNQGQGSGELFF.

This chain connects TRBV7-2 to TRBJ2-2; TRBD1 might be the D (5 bases). Trimming shortened V by 2 bases and J by 0 bases, and 7 bases separated the two germline ends. CDR1 is SGHTA and CDR2 is FQGNSA in the germline V gene. This CDR3 is 15 amino acids long. The CDR3 loop reads CASSLLGPNTGELFF. The DNA of the CDR3 is TGTGCCAGCAGCTTATTGGGGCCGAACACCGGGGAGCTGTTTTTT.

This chain joins TRBV7-6 and TRBJ2-5; no firm D call. The CDR3 covers 14 residues. CDR1 is SGHVS and CDR2 is FNYEAQ in the germline V gene. V lost 3 bases and J lost 3, with 11 bases in between. In DNA, the CDR3 is TGTGCCAGCAGCTTCGATCGGGTAAAAGAGACCCAGTACTTC. Translation: CASSFDRVKETQYF.

The V and J genes are TRBV9 and TRBJ2-1; D not resolved. Germline values: CDR1 SGDLS, CDR2 YYNGEE. The V and J ends lost 0 bases and 4 bases respectively, with 8 bases between them. This CDR3 spans 14 amino acids. CDR3 sequence (DNA): TGTGCCAGCAGCGTAGTTCAGGATTACAATGAGCAGTTCTTC. Amino acids: CASSVVQDYNEQFF.

The chain joins TRBV2 to TRBJ1-4; a weak D match, TRBD1 (5 bases). This CDR3 is 13 amino acids long. Germline values: CDR1 SNHLY, CDR2 FYNNEI. Trimming cost V 6 bases and J 10 bases, with 15 bases left between them. The CDR3 DNA reads TGTGCCAGCAGCGGGGCTGGGGGGGGAAAACTGTTTTTT. Protein sequence: CASSGAGGGKLFF.